These 5 T cell receptor beta chains were sequenced from one sample in a study of control samples from healthy donors and cancer patients. Clones were read by immunoSEQ multiplex PCR, and TCRdb kept only the in-frame ones, dropping some. The data contain 100,000 to 150,000 clones, around nine tenths of them seen just once; the ten biggest clones take up roughly 8%. The sequenced sample was PBMCs. These receptors were obtained from a man aged 45-65 years with head and neck cancer.

This clone has a single count. This rearrangement joins TRBV11-2 to TRBJ2-1, with D uncertain. The CDR3 loop spans 15 amino acids. CDR1 and CDR2 (germline): SGHAT, FQNNGV. V was clipped by 4 bases and J by 5 bases, with 15 bases between them. The CDR3 DNA reads TGTGCCAGCAGCTCCGGTAGCCAAGGGCACAATGAGCAGTTCTTC. It translates to CASSSGSQGHNEQFF.

The genes are TRBV27 and TRBJ1-5; 9 positions agree with TRBD1. Germline V gene sequence: CDR1 MNHEY, CDR2 SMNVEV (reference sequence). The V and J ends lost 5 bases and 5 bases, in that order; junction bases with no gene match: 7. The CDR3 extends over 15 amino acids. The chain's CDR3 is CASSPRTGEDQPQHF. CDR3 nucleotide sequence: TGTGCCAGCAGTCCCAGGACAGGGGAAGATCAGCCCCAGCATTTT.

The chain links TRBV18 to TRBJ1-2; D gene uncertain. V was cut by 6 bases and J by 9 bases, with 17 bases left in between. Germline-derived CDR1 and CDR2 are KGHSH and LQKENI. The CDR3 is 13 residues long. The CDR3 spells CASSSPVVGSYTF. CDR3 nucleotide sequence: TGTGCCAGCTCTTCTCCTGTGGTTGGGAGCTACACCTTC.

This chain uses TRBV7-2 with TRBJ1-1; tentative D call: TRBD1 (5 bases). The CDR3 covers 15 residues. Germline CDR1 and CDR2: SGHTA and FQGNSA. V gave up 1 base and J gave up 4 bases, with 13 bases separating them. The CDR3 DNA reads TGTGCCAGCAGCTTAGATCGGGTTGGGGGCACTGAAGCTTTCTTT. Encoded protein: CASSLDRVGGTEAFF.

The chain joins TRBV7-2 to TRBJ2-5, with a weak D call TRBD1 (5 bases). Germline V gives CDR1 SGHTA, CDR2 FQGNSA. V gave up 1 base and J gave up 4 bases, with 16 bases separating them. The CDR3 contains 16 residues. The CDR3 region is CASSLEVGRVGETQYF. In DNA form, the CDR3 reads TGTGCCAGCAGCTTAGAAGTGGGCAGGGTCGGAGAGACCCAGTACTTC.